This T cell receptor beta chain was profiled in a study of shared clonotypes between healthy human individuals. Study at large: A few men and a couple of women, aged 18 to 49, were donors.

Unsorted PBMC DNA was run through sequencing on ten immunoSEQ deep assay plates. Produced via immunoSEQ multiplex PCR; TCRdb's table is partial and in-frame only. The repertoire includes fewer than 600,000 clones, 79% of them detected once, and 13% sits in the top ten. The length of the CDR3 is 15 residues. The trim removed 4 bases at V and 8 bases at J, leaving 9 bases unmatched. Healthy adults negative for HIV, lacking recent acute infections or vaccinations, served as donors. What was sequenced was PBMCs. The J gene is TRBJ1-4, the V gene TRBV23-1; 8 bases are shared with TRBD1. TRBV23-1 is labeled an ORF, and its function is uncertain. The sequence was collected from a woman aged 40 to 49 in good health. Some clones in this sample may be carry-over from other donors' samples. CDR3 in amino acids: CASSLRDRKTEKLFF. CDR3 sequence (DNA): TGCGCCAGCAGTCTCCGGGACAGGAAGACGGAAAAACTGTTTTTT.